The next 28 T cell receptor beta chains were all read from a single sample in a study of blood T cell repertoires in COVID-19. Method: immunoSEQ multiplex PCR; TCRdb's copy keeps in-frame clones and lacks some. Found here are tens of thousands of clones, roughly four fifths of them singletons; the top ten hold about 14%. The material sequenced was peripheral blood. Source of these receptors: a human donor in a cohort sampled during active COVID-19.

The chain couples TRBV5-6 to TRBJ1-1, with D possibly matching TRBD1 (5 bases). The CDR3 extends over 14 amino acids. From germline, CDR1 is SGHDT and CDR2 YYEEEE. The V and J ends lost 2 bases and 12 bases respectively, with 20 bases between them. The CDR3 spells CASSLRLGGTVPFF. The CDR3 DNA follows: TGTGCCAGCAGCTTAAGGCTGGGGGGAACTGTTCCTTTCTTT.

The genes are TRBV7-9 and TRBJ1-5; tentative D call: TRBD1 (6 bases). This CDR3 has 17 residues. Trimming left V 8 bases short and J 0 bases short, with 20 bases between. The germline V gene encodes CDR1 SEHNR and CDR2 FQNEAQ (reference sequence). In DNA form, the CDR3 reads TGTGCCAGCCAATTAAGGACAGACCTCTATAGCAATCAGCCCCAGCATTTT. This gives the protein CASQLRTDLYSNQPQHF.

This chain connects TRBV2 to TRBJ2-5; TRBD1 matches at 7 bases. Germline values: CDR1 SNHLY, CDR2 FYNNEI. The CDR3 totals 12 residues. With 6 bases clipped from V and 4 bases from J, the junction kept 2 bases outside the gene matches. The CDR3 protein is CASRGQVETQYF. In DNA, the CDR3 is TGTGCCAGCAGAGGACAGGTAGAGACCCAGTACTTC. Based on the CDR3 plus reference TRBV2 and TRBJ2-5, the full variable domain is EPEVTQTPSHQVTQMGQEVILRCVPISNHLYFYWYRQILGQKVEFLVSFYNNEISEKSEIFDDQFSVERPDGSNFTLKIRSTKLEDSAMYFCASRGQVETQYFGPGTRLLVL.

This chain uses TRBV29-1 with TRBJ1-2, with a possible D match to TRBD1 (6 bases). The CDR3 sequence is 14 residues long. Germline CDR1 and CDR2: SQVTM and ANQGSEA. The V end was cut by 7 bases, the J end by 4 bases, with 19 bases between. CDR3 amino acids: CSAKDSSLSYGYTF. As DNA, the CDR3 is TGCAGCGCCAAGGACAGCTCACTGAGCTATGGCTACACCTTC.

The chain recombines TRBV24-1 with TRBJ2-3; possible D gene TRBD2, 6 bases. The CDR3 contains 15 residues. The V gene lost 4 bases and the J gene lost 4 bases, with 14 bases spanning the gap. The germline CDR1 and CDR2 sequences are KGHDR and SFDVKD. CDR3 coding DNA: TGTGCCACCAGTGACCCATCTAGCGCCGCAGATACGCAGTATTTT. Amino acids: CATSDPSSAADTQYF.

Only one count was recorded for this clone. The chain carries TRBV6-4 and TRBJ2-1, with 7 bases aligning to TRBD2. CDR1 is MRHNA, CDR2 SNTAGT, per germline. Unmatched junction bases numbered 6, after V lost 4 bases and J lost 9 bases. The CDR3 contains 13 residues. This CDR3 is CASSAPGRLEQFF. In DNA form, the CDR3 reads TGTGCCAGCAGTGCTCCCGGGAGGCTTGAGCAGTTCTTC.

J is TRBJ2-1 and V is TRBV29-1; 11 bases line up with TRBD2. CDR1 SQVTM and CDR2 ANQGSEA come from the germline V gene. V was clipped by 4 bases and J by 10 bases; unmatched bases: 18. The CDR3 spans 17 residues. The DNA of the CDR3 is TGCAGCGTTGTGAGTAGCGGGAGGGTTTATCAGGTAGGGGAGCAGTTCTTC. Translation: CSVVSSGRVYQVGEQFF.

This rearrangement joins TRBV30 to TRBJ1-5; TRBD1 is a possible D gene (5 bases). V was pared by 2 bases and J by 7 bases, with 12 bases between. The CDR3 is 13 residues long. The germline gives CDR1 GTSNPN, CDR2 SVGIG (reference sequence). DNA of the CDR3: TGTGCCTGGAGTATGGGGGGTGGACAGCCCCAGCATTTT. It encodes CAWSMGGGQPQHF.

In this sample, this clone turned up once. This CDR3 is also generated by other DNA sequences in the sample. The chain joins TRBV30 to TRBJ1-2, with a tentative D call TRBD1 (5 bases). The germline V gene has CDR1 GTSNPN and CDR2 SVGIG (reference sequence). This CDR3 is built from 12 residues. Trimming stripped 0 bases from V and 8 bases from J, with 10 bases between. The CDR3 spells CAWSVGEGGYTF. The CDR3 region has the DNA TGTGCCTGGAGTGTAGGGGAGGGCGGCTACACCTTC.

The rearrangement links TRBV7-2 to TRBJ2-1; 10 bases are a match to TRBD2. Germline CDR1 SGHTA, CDR2 FQGNSA. This CDR3 contains 14 residues. With V trimmed by 5 bases and J by 10 bases, 8 bases remained unmatched. CDR3 protein: CASSRPSGSSEQFF. The CDR3, as DNA: TGTGCCAGCAGCCGGCCTAGCGGGAGTTCCGAGCAGTTCTTC.

V usage is TRBV7-9 and J usage is TRBJ2-7, with 12 bases aligning to TRBD1. J was trimmed by 7 bases and V by 2 bases; bases with no gene match: 6. The length of the CDR3 is 15 residues. From germline, CDR1 is SEHNR and CDR2 FQNEAQ (reference sequence). CDR3 sequence (DNA): TGTGCCAGCAGCTTAATGGGACAGGGGGCGATTGAGCAGTACTTC. This translates into CASSLMGQGAIEQYF.

This chain joins TRBV5-4 and TRBJ2-2; 7 nucleotides match TRBD1. From germline, CDR1 is SGHNT and CDR2 YYREEE (reference sequence). Unmatched junction bases numbered 9, after V lost 4 bases and J lost 6 bases. The CDR3 covers 15 residues. For the CDR3, the DNA is TGTGCCAGCAGCCCAAGGACAGGAGATGCCGGGGAGCTGTTTTTT. Its protein product is CASSPRTGDAGELFF.

The V and J genes are TRBV2 and TRBJ2-3, with TRBD2 matching over 12 bases. From germline, CDR1 is SNHLY and CDR2 FYNNEI. The length of the CDR3 is 15 residues. V was pared by 9 bases and J by 2 bases, with 6 bases of the junction left unmatched. CDR3 DNA sequence: TGTGCCAGTGGGCTAGCGGGAGGGCCCACAGATACGCAGTATTTT. Its translation is CASGLAGGPTDTQYF.

The chain employs TRBV7-2 and TRBJ2-4; D is unresolved. This CDR3 region has 13 residues. V dropped 2 bases and J dropped 3 bases, with 5 bases sitting between them. Germline CDR1 and CDR2: SGHTA and FQGNSA. The CDR3 coding sequence is TGTGCCAGCAGCTTATCGGGCAAAAACATTCAGTACTTC. It specifies CASSLSGKNIQYF.

This sequence joins TRBV11-2 and TRBJ2-5, with D maybe TRBD2 (7 bases). The CDR3 loop spans 15 amino acids. Germline loops: CDR1 SGHAT, CDR2 FQNNGV. Trimming removed 1 base from V and 3 bases from J, with 12 bases in between. This chain's CDR3 is CASSLGGGGEETQYF. DNA for the CDR3: TGTGCCAGCAGCTTAGGAGGAGGGGGGGAAGAGACCCAGTACTTC.

V gene TRBV18 combines with J gene TRBJ1-1; D is unresolved. Trimming stripped 1 base from V and 6 bases from J, with 6 bases between. This CDR3 contains 12 residues. Germline CDR1 and CDR2: KGHSH and LQKENI. DNA for the CDR3: TGTGCCAGCTCACCACGGGAGGCTGAAGCTTTCTTT. It encodes CASSPREAEAFF.

The V and J genes are TRBV5-6 and TRBJ2-5; TRBD1 is a possible D gene (5 bases). V was shortened by 0 bases and J by 8 bases, with 11 bases between the two germline ends. The germline V gene encodes CDR1 SGHDT and CDR2 YYEEEE. The CDR3 contains 13 residues. CDR3 DNA: TGTGCCAGCAGCTTGGAGCAGGGTTCAACCCAGTACTTC. Protein: CASSLEQGSTQYF.

The chain couples TRBV28 to TRBJ2-1; 9 bases agree with TRBD2. Unmatched junction bases numbered 7, after V lost 3 bases and J lost 7 bases. CDR3 size: 15 residues. CDR1 MDHEN and CDR2 SYDVKM come from the germline V gene. The CDR3 region has the DNA TGTGCCAGCAGTTTGGGCGGGGGGGGAAGTAATGAGCAGTTCTTC. It encodes CASSLGGGGSNEQFF.

This rearrangement joins TRBV30 to TRBJ2-7; D perhaps matches TRBD2 (6 bases). This CDR3 contains 12 residues. The ends were cut back, 5 bases at V and 3 bases at J, with 11 bases in the middle. Germline V lookup: CDR1 GTSNPN, CDR2 SVGIG (reference sequence). DNA for the CDR3: TGTGCCTGGGGGACTCTCAACTACGAGCAGTACTTC. Translating gives CAWGTLNYEQYF.

This clone was seen at least ten times. The V and J genes are TRBV30 and TRBJ1-5, with a tentative D call TRBD1 (5 bases). Germline values: CDR1 GTSNPN, CDR2 SVGIG (reference sequence). Between the trimmed V and J ends, which lost 0 bases and 7 bases, there was a span of 10 bases. The CDR3 covers 13 residues. CDR3 protein: CAWSVDILQPQHF. CDR3 coding DNA: TGTGCCTGGAGTGTGGACATCTTGCAGCCCCAGCATTTT.

The chain carries TRBV19 and TRBJ2-6, with 8 bases aligning to TRBD2. The germline gives CDR1 LNHDA, CDR2 SQIVND (reference sequence). CDR3 length: 15 residues. V lost 6 bases and J lost 3; bases outside the gene matches: 4. This CDR3 reads CASRAGGSGANVLTF. DNA for the CDR3: TGTGCCAGTAGGGCGGGGGGCAGTGGGGCCAACGTCCTGACTTTC.

V usage is TRBV5-4 and J usage is TRBJ2-1; the D gene is possibly TRBD2 (5 bases). Germline CDR1 is SGHNT and CDR2 is YYREEE (reference sequence). V shed 0 bases and J shed 0 bases, with 7 bases lying between them. The CDR3 runs 15 residues. The CDR3, as DNA: TGTGCCAGCAGCTTGGGGGCGGGCTCCTACAATGAGCAGTTCTTC. Its protein is CASSLGAGSYNEQFF.

This clone showed up just a few times. This sequence joins TRBV6-5 and TRBJ1-2, with unresolved D. V shed 6 bases and J shed 4 bases, with 12 bases lying between them. Germline CDR1 MNHEY, CDR2 SVGAGI. The CDR3 loop spans 13 amino acids. As DNA, the CDR3 is TGTGCCAGCAGCCGGGGAACTGGCTATGGCTACACCTTC. Encoded protein: CASSRGTGYGYTF.

The gene calls are TRBV4-3 and TRBJ2-1; D is unresolved. V was pared by 0 bases and J by 0 bases, with 9 bases between. The V gene's germline CDR1 is LGHNA and CDR2 YSLEER. This CDR3 has 16 amino acids. CDR3 nucleotides: TGCGCCAGCAGCCAAGACACTGCTAGCTCCTACAATGAGCAGTTCTTC. Residues: CASSQDTASSYNEQFF.

The rearrangement joins TRBV6-5 to TRBJ1-5, with D perhaps matching TRBD1 (6 bases). CDR3 length: 13 residues. The germline V and J ends were trimmed by 8 bases and 7 bases, with 15 bases remaining between them. Germline assignment: CDR1 MNHEY and CDR2 SVGAGI. The CDR3 loop is CASASGEAQPQHF. DNA for the CDR3: TGTGCCAGCGCATCAGGGGAAGCCCAGCCCCAGCATTTT.

This chain connects TRBV6-1 to TRBJ2-7, with TRBD2 matching over 7 bases. The trim removed 2 bases at V and 2 bases at J, leaving 6 bases unmatched. This CDR3 spans 15 amino acids. The V gene's germline CDR1 is MNHNS and CDR2 SASEGT. This chain's CDR3 is CASSEWAGVTYEQYF. The CDR3 DNA reads TGTGCCAGCAGTGAATGGGCGGGGGTAACCTACGAGCAGTACTTC.

The V call is TRBV5-1, the J call TRBJ2-7, with D tentatively TRBD2 (7 bases). Trimming stripped 2 bases from V and 2 bases from J, with 14 bases between. The CDR3 extends over 15 amino acids. Germline loops: CDR1 SGHRS, CDR2 YFSETQ. CDR3 coding DNA: TGCGCCAGCAGCTTCGCAGGGGAGGGGACCTACGAGCAGTACTTC. Translation gives CASSFAGEGTYEQYF.

The chain combines TRBV27 with TRBJ2-7; 8 bases fit TRBD1. The J segment lost 2 bases and the V segment lost 2 bases, leaving 11 bases of the junction unmatched. Germline-derived CDR1 and CDR2 are MNHEY and SMNVEV (reference sequence). The CDR3 contains 17 residues. The CDR3 region is CASSLTPADRATYEQYF. As DNA, the CDR3 is TGTGCCAGCAGTTTAACCCCAGCGGACAGGGCCACCTACGAGCAGTACTTC.